A selection of T cell receptor beta chains follows, all from one sample in a study of regulatory T cells in long-lasting Graves disease. TCRdb re-called the multiplex PCR reads through MiXCR, storing one row per CDR3 protein. The repertoire holds 400,000 to 500,000 distinct CDR3 sequences, 14% seen once, with around a sixth in the top ten. This sample also appeared in a second study, on T cells in Graves' hyperthyroidism and ophthalmopathy.

Source: peripheral blood mononuclear cells (PBMCs), taken at new diagnosis, from a patient treated with antithyroid drugs. The receptors here all came from a woman aged 50 to 60 with Graves disease. The CDR3 runs from the conserved cysteine through the conserved F or W. The D gene is left open where the match is weak. Size tells how often a clone was seen (once, few, many) or the class of an expanded clone, and some rows leave it out.

CDR3 length: 11; V gene: TRBV28; D gene: .; clone size: many; J gene: TRBJ2-2; CDR3 DNA: TGTGCCAGCAGGGGCACCGGGGAGCTGTTTTTT; CDR3 protein: CASRGTGELFF
CDR3 length: 15; V gene: TRBV13; D gene: .; clone size: .; J gene: TRBJ1-6; CDR3 DNA: TGTGCCAGCAGCCCTGCACAGGGCTGGGATTCACCCCTCCACTTT; CDR3 protein: CASSPAQGWDSPLHF
CDR3 length: 16; V gene: TRBV19; D gene: .; clone size: few; J gene: TRBJ1-1; CDR3 DNA: TGTGCCAGTAGTAGTGGGAAAATGTCGGTGCGCACTGAAGCTTTCTTT; CDR3 protein: CASSSGKMSVRTEAFF
CDR3 length: 17; V gene: TRBV5-1; D gene: .; clone size: .; J gene: TRBJ1-2; CDR3 DNA: TGCGCCAGCAGCTTGTCGCCGGAAAAGGTTTATTATGATGGCTACACCTTC; CDR3 protein: CASSLSPEKVYYDGYTF
CDR3 length: 15; V gene: TRBV5-1; D gene: .; clone size: many; J gene: TRBJ2-7; CDR3 DNA: TGCGCCAGCAGCTTGGCAGGAGGCAGCCCCTACGAGCAGTACTTC; CDR3 protein: CASSLAGGSPYEQYF
CDR3 length: 16; V gene: TRBV9; D gene: .; clone size: many; J gene: TRBJ2-3; CDR3 DNA: TGTGCCAGCAATTCCGGAAGGAGACCTGGCACAGATACGCAGTATTTT; CDR3 protein: CASNSGRRPGTDTQYF
CDR3 length: 12; V gene: TRBV29-1; D gene: .; clone size: .; J gene: TRBJ2-2; CDR3 DNA: TGCAGCGTTGAAAGGGGGGGCGGGGAGCTGTTTTTT; CDR3 protein: CSVERGGGELFF
CDR3 length: 14; V gene: TRBV19; D gene: .; clone size: few; J gene: TRBJ2-1; CDR3 DNA: TGTGCCAATAGTATAGATTGGGGGTCCAATGAGCAGTTCTTC; CDR3 protein: CANSIDWGSNEQFF
CDR3 length: 13; V gene: TRBV24-1; D gene: TRBD2; clone size: many; J gene: TRBJ2-1; CDR3 DNA: TGTGCCACCAACCAGCGGGAGGGGGATGAGCAGTTCTTC; CDR3 protein: CATNQREGDEQFF
CDR3 length: 13; V gene: TRBV10-3; D gene: .; clone size: .; J gene: TRBJ1-2; CDR3 DNA: TGTGCCATCAGTGAGGGGTCAAACTATGGCTACACCTTC; CDR3 protein: CAISEGSNYGYTF
CDR3 length: 16; V gene: TRBV7-9; D gene: .; clone size: few; J gene: TRBJ1-6; CDR3 DNA: TGTGCCAGCAGCCTAGGGGGGACCTACACAGGCTCACCCCTCCACTTT; CDR3 protein: CASSLGGTYTGSPLHF
CDR3 length: 15; V gene: TRBV28; D gene: .; clone size: many; J gene: TRBJ1-3; CDR3 DNA: TGTGCCAGCAGTTTTCGGGGGAGCTCTGGAAACACCATATATTTT; CDR3 protein: CASSFRGSSGNTIYF
CDR3 length: 18; V gene: TRBV5-1; D gene: TRBD2; clone size: many; J gene: TRBJ2-7; CDR3 DNA: TGCGCCAGCAGCCTTGAAGCCTCCGGGACTAGCGGCTCCTACGAGCAGTACTTC; CDR3 protein: CASSLEASGTSGSYEQYF
CDR3 length: 13; V gene: TRBV2; D gene: .; clone size: few; J gene: TRBJ1-5; CDR3 DNA: TGTGCCTCCAAAAGGGATAGCAATCAGCCCCAGCATTTT; CDR3 protein: CASKRDSNQPQHF
CDR3 length: 14; V gene: TRBV11-2; D gene: .; clone size: many; J gene: TRBJ1-1; CDR3 DNA: TGTGCCAGCAGCCTAACGACAGCGAACACTGAAGCTTTCTTT; CDR3 protein: CASSLTTANTEAFF
CDR3 length: 17; V gene: TRBV14; D gene: TRBD1; clone size: many; J gene: TRBJ2-2; CDR3 DNA: TGTGCCAGCAGCCAGCGCTTCGGGACAGCGAACACCGGGGAGCTGTTTTTT; CDR3 protein: CASSQRFGTANTGELFF
CDR3 length: 17; V gene: TRBV25-1; D gene: .; clone size: .; J gene: TRBJ1-4; CDR3 DNA: TGTGCCAGCAGTTCCCCTCGGTTTAATCAGGGAATTGAAAAACTGTTTTTT; CDR3 protein: CASSSPRFNQGIEKLFF
CDR3 length: 15; V gene: TRBV20-1; D gene: TRBD2; clone size: many; J gene: TRBJ2-3; CDR3 DNA: TGCAGTGCTCCCGGGACTAGCGGGATCACAGATACGCAGTATTTT; CDR3 protein: CSAPGTSGITDTQYF
CDR3 length: 13; V gene: TRBV28; D gene: .; clone size: many; J gene: TRBJ1-5; CDR3 DNA: TGTGCCAGCAGCAAATCAGACCCTCAGCCCCAGCATTTT; CDR3 protein: CASSKSDPQPQHF
CDR3 length: 13; V gene: TRBV30; D gene: .; clone size: .; J gene: TRBJ2-6; CDR3 DNA: TGTGCCTCGGAGGTGGGTGGGGCCAACGTCCTGACTTTC; CDR3 protein: CASEVGGANVLTF
CDR3 length: 14; V gene: TRBV9; D gene: TRBD1; clone size: few; J gene: TRBJ2-5; CDR3 DNA: TGTGCCAGCAGCTCCCGGACAGGGGTAGAGACCCAGTACTTC; CDR3 protein: CASSSRTGVETQYF
CDR3 length: 17; V gene: TRBV5-1; D gene: TRBD2; clone size: .; J gene: TRBJ2-7; CDR3 DNA: TGCGCCAGCAGCCAGCAGCCCGGGACTAGCGGGCCCTACGAGCAGTACTTC; CDR3 protein: CASSQQPGTSGPYEQYF
CDR3 length: 15; V gene: TRBV5-5; D gene: .; clone size: many; J gene: TRBJ2-2; CDR3 DNA: TGTGCCAGCAGCTTGACAGCGACGAACACCGGGGAGCTGTTTTTT; CDR3 protein: CASSLTATNTGELFF
CDR3 length: 11; V gene: TRBV6-1; D gene: .; clone size: many; J gene: TRBJ2-7; CDR3 DNA: TGTGCCAGCTCTCAAGGGAACGAGCAGTACTTC; CDR3 protein: CASSQGNEQYF
CDR3 length: 15; V gene: TRBV20-1; D gene: .; clone size: few; J gene: TRBJ2-5; CDR3 DNA: TGCAGTGCTAGTGGCGCTAGCAGCTTCCAAGAGACCCAGTACTTC; CDR3 protein: CSASGASSFQETQYF
CDR3 length: 15; V gene: TRBV28; D gene: TRBD2; clone size: .; J gene: TRBJ2-7; CDR3 DNA: TGTGCCAGCAGCCTCAAACCTAGCGGCACCTACGAGCAGTACTTC; CDR3 protein: CASSLKPSGTYEQYF
CDR3 length: 15; V gene: TRBV2; D gene: .; clone size: many; J gene: TRBJ2-1; CDR3 DNA: TGTGCCAGCAGTGTAGGTGACCCCTCCTACAATGAGCAGTTCTTC; CDR3 protein: CASSVGDPSYNEQFF
CDR3 length: 16; V gene: TRBV18; D gene: TRBD1; clone size: many; J gene: TRBJ1-3; CDR3 DNA: TGTGCCAGCTCACCCAGACAGGGGGTCTCTGGAAACACCATATATTTT; CDR3 protein: CASSPRQGVSGNTIYF
CDR3 length: 14; V gene: TRBV4-1; D gene: .; clone size: .; J gene: TRBJ2-6; CDR3 DNA: TGCGCCAGCATGCAGGGTTCTGGGGCCAACGTCCTGACTTTC; CDR3 protein: CASMQGSGANVLTF
CDR3 length: 14; V gene: TRBV10-3; D gene: .; clone size: .; J gene: TRBJ2-7; CDR3 DNA: TGTGCCATCAGCGACCGCAGGGAGGCCTACGAGCAGTACTTC; CDR3 protein: CAISDRREAYEQYF
CDR3 length: 15; V gene: TRBV12-3/TRBV12-4; D gene: .; clone size: many; J gene: TRBJ2-5; CDR3 DNA: TGTGCCAGCAGTCTACGTTGGGACACACAAGAGACCCAGTACTTC; CDR3 protein: CASSLRWDTQETQYF
CDR3 length: 11; V gene: TRBV28; D gene: .; clone size: many; J gene: TRBJ2-7; CDR3 DNA: TGTGCCAGCAGTTTATTTTACGAGCAGTACTTC; CDR3 protein: CASSLFYEQYF
CDR3 length: 16; V gene: TRBV7-9; D gene: .; clone size: many; J gene: TRBJ2-4; CDR3 DNA: TGTGCCAGCAGCTTGCCGGTCTTGGGAATAGAAGACATTCAGTACTTC; CDR3 protein: CASSLPVLGIEDIQYF
CDR3 length: 14; V gene: TRBV29-1; D gene: TRBD2; clone size: many; J gene: TRBJ2-3; CDR3 DNA: TGCAGCGTTGAGCGACTAGCGATGAGGGATACGCAGTATTTT; CDR3 protein: CSVERLAMRDTQYF
CDR3 length: 15; V gene: TRBV29-1; D gene: TRBD1; clone size: many; J gene: TRBJ2-7; CDR3 DNA: TGCAGCGTTGTATTAGGAGGACAGGGAACATACGAGCAGTACTTC; CDR3 protein: CSVVLGGQGTYEQYF
CDR3 length: 13; V gene: TRBV6-4; D gene: .; clone size: .; J gene: TRBJ2-1; CDR3 DNA: TGTGCCAGCAGTGACTCGCGAATCGACGAGCAGTTCTTC; CDR3 protein: CASSDSRIDEQFF
CDR3 length: 14; V gene: TRBV7-9; D gene: TRBD1; clone size: .; J gene: TRBJ2-7; CDR3 DNA: TGTGCCAGCAGCTCCGCGACAGGGGTGGGCGAGCAGTACTTC; CDR3 protein: CASSSATGVGEQYF
CDR3 length: 15; V gene: TRBV6-1; D gene: TRBD2; clone size: few; J gene: TRBJ2-5; CDR3 DNA: TGTGCCAGCAGGACTAGCGGGAACCTCCAAGAGACCCAGTACTTC; CDR3 protein: CASRTSGNLQETQYF
CDR3 length: 16; V gene: TRBV19; D gene: .; clone size: .; J gene: TRBJ2-7; CDR3 DNA: TGTGCCAGTAGTATCGGGGGATCCGGGACACCTAACGAGCAGTACTTC; CDR3 protein: CASSIGGSGTPNEQYF
CDR3 length: 17; V gene: TRBV5-8; D gene: .; clone size: many; J gene: TRBJ2-1; CDR3 DNA: TGTGCCAGCAGCTTCTCCACGACGCCGGACTCCTACAATGAGCAGTTCTTC; CDR3 protein: CASSFSTTPDSYNEQFF
CDR3 length: 13; V gene: TRBV25-1; D gene: .; clone size: .; J gene: TRBJ1-3; CDR3 DNA: TGTGCCAGCAGTGTCGCATCTGGAAACACCATATATTTT; CDR3 protein: CASSVASGNTIYF
CDR3 length: 15; V gene: TRBV6-1; D gene: TRBD1; clone size: .; J gene: TRBJ1-5; CDR3 DNA: TGTGCCAGCAGGCGACAGGGGATGGCCAATCAGCCCCAGCATTTT; CDR3 protein: CASRRQGMANQPQHF
CDR3 length: 15; V gene: TRBV3-1; D gene: .; clone size: few; J gene: TRBJ1-4; CDR3 DNA: TGTGCCAGCAGCCAAGAAGCGGCCGCCAATGAAAAACTGTTTTTT; CDR3 protein: CASSQEAAANEKLFF
CDR3 length: 15; V gene: TRBV5-1; D gene: TRBD1; clone size: many; J gene: TRBJ2-2; CDR3 DNA: TGCGCCAGCAGCCTTTGGACAGGGGCGAACGGGGAGCTGTTTTTT; CDR3 protein: CASSLWTGANGELFF
CDR3 length: 15; V gene: TRBV19; D gene: TRBD1; clone size: few; J gene: TRBJ1-5; CDR3 DNA: TGTGCCACCGACAGGGGGAAAAATAGCAATCAGCCCCAGCATTTT; CDR3 protein: CATDRGKNSNQPQHF